This T cell receptor beta chain was recovered during a study of human T cells and chemical hapten exposure. About the research overall: Patients got weekly scalp diphenylcyclopropenone doses over the roughly 22-week study.

This clonotype was seen many times. Each CDR3 protein gets one entry after TCRdb re-called the RACE reads with MiXCR. The sample carries under 100,000 distinct CDR3 sequences, about a tenth recorded once. The CDR3 extends over 12 amino acids. V was clipped by 5 bases and J by 11 bases; unmatched bases: 8. Germline V CDR1 and CDR2: SNHLY, FYNNEI. Documented time point: patch test 2, 6 weeks after DPC sensitization. Indicated treatment: therapeutic diphenylcyclopropenone sensitization with weekly scalp DPC. Every patch test was put on after a blood sample was taken. This chain links TRBV2 with TRBJ1-1; 7 bases match TRBD1. The TCR was taken from a woman in her twenties or thirties with alopecia areata. Some clones in this sample may be carry-over from other donors' samples. The sequences come from whole blood, collected in connection with sensitization to the hapten diphenylcyclopropenone (DPC). The DNA for the CDR3 is TGTGCCAGCAGTTTTCCCAGGGGGGAGGCTTTCTTT. It codes for CASSFPRGEAFF.